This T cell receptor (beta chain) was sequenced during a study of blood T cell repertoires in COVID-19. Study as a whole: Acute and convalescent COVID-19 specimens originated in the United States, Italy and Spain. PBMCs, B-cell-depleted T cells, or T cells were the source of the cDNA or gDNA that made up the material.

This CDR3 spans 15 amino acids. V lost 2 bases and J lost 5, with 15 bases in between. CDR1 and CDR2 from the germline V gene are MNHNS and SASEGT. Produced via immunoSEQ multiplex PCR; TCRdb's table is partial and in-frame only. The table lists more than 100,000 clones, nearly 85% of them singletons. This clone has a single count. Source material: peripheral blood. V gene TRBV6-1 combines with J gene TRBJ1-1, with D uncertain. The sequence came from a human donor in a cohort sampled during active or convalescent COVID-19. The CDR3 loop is CASSEFGGSGTEAFF. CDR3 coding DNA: TGTGCCAGCAGTGAATTTGGAGGCTCTGGGACTGAAGCTTTCTTT.